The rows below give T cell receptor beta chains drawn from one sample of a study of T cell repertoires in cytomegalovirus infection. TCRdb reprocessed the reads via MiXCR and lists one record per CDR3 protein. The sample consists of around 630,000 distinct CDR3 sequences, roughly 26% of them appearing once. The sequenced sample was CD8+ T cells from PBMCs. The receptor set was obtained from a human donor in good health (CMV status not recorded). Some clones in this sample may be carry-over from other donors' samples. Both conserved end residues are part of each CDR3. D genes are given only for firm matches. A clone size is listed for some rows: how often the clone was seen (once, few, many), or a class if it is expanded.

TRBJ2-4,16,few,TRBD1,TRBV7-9,TGTGCCAGCAGCTTAGCGGAGACAGGGGATGGGGACATTCAGTACTTC,CASSLAETGDGDIQYF
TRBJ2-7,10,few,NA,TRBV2,TGTGCCAGCAGTGACGTCGAGCAGTACTTC,CASSDVEQYF
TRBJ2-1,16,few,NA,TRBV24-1,TGTGCCACCAGTGATCCAACAGGGATTAAGTACAATGAGCAGTTCTTC,CATSDPTGIKYNEQFF
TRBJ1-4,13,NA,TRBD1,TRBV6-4,TGTGCCAGCAGTGAAAACAGGGGCGAAAAACTGTTTTTT,CASSENRGEKLFF
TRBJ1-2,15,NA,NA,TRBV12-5,TGTGCTAGTGGACCGGATGAGAGGGGAAGCTATGGCTACACCTTC,CASGPDERGSYGYTF
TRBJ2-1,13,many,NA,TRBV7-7,TGTGCTAGCAGCCCGTTGCCGGGAAATGAGCAGTTCTTC,CASSPLPGNEQFF
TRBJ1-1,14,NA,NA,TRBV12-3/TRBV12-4,TGTGCCAGCGGACTCGACGGTATGAACACTGAAGCTTTCTTT,CASGLDGMNTEAFF
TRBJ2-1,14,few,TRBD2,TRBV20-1,TGCAGTGCTAGAGTTAAGCGGGGGTTTAATGAGCAGTTCTTC,CSARVKRGFNEQFF
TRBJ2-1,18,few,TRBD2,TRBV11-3,TGTGCCAGCAGCTTAGAGCCGACTAGCGGGGGCTCCTACAATGAGCAGTTCTTC,CASSLEPTSGGSYNEQFF
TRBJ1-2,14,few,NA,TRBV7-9,TGTGCCAGCAGCTTAGCGCGGAAGACAGATGGCTACACCTTC,CASSLARKTDGYTF
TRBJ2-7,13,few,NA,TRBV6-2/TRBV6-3,TGTGCCAGCAGTTACTTATCAGGGATGGAGCAGTACTTC,CASSYLSGMEQYF
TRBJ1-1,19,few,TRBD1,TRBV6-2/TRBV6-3,TGTGCCAGCAGTTACGCCCAAACGCGGACGGACAGGGTCCGCACTGAAGCTTTCTTT,CASSYAQTRTDRVRTEAFF
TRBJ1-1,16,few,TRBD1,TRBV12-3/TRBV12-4,TGTGCCAGCCGACACCGGGACAGGGGGCTGAACACTGAAGCTTTCTTT,CASRHRDRGLNTEAFF
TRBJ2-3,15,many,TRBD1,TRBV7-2,TGTGCCAGCAGCGCCTGGGACAGGGGCACAGATACGCAGTATTTT,CASSAWDRGTDTQYF
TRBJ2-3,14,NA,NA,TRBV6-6,TGTGCCAGCAGTTATAGCGCCGGCACAGATACGCAGTATTTT,CASSYSAGTDTQYF
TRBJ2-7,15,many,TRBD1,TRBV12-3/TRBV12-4,TGTGCCAGCAGTTTCCGGGACAGGTTTCCCTACGAGCAGTACTTC,CASSFRDRFPYEQYF
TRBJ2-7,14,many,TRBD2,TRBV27,TGTGCCAGCAGTTTTAGCGGGGGATCCTACGAGCAGTACTTC,CASSFSGGSYEQYF
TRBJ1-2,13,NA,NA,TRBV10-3,TGTGCCATACTCGAGGGGCGAGGCTATGGCTACACCTTC,CAILEGRGYGYTF
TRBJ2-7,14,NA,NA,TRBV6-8,TGTGCCAGCAGTTACCCGGGACACAACTACGAGCAGTACTTC,CASSYPGHNYEQYF
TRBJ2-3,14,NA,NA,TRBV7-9,TGTGCCAGCAGCTACTTGTCGGGCACAGATACGCAGTATTTT,CASSYLSGTDTQYF
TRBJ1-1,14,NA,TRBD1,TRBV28,TGTGCCAGCAGCCATGGACAGGGTGGGACTGAAGCTTTCTTT,CASSHGQGGTEAFF
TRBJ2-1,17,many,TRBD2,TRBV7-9,TGTGCCAGCAGCTTTCCCTCGGGACTAGCGGGCTACAATGAGCAGTTCTTC,CASSFPSGLAGYNEQFF
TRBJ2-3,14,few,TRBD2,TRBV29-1,TGCAGCGTTGGACCCAGCGGGGACACAGATACGCAGTATTTT,CSVGPSGDTDTQYF
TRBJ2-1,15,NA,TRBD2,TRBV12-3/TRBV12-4,TGTGCCAGCAGTTTTTCTAGCGGGGCCTACAATGAGCAGTTCTTC,CASSFSSGAYNEQFF
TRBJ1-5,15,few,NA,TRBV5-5,TGTGCCAGCAGCTTTAGTACAAACCTACATCAGCCCCAGCATTTT,CASSFSTNLHQPQHF
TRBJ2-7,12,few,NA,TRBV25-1,TGTGCCAGTCGGTTCGATTCCTACGAGCAGTACTTC,CASRFDSYEQYF
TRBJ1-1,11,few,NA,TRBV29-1,TGCAGCGTTGGGAACGGATTTGAAGCTTTCTTT,CSVGNGFEAFF
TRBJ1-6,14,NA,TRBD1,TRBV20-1,TGCAGTGCTTATGACAGGGCTTATAATTCACCCCTCCACTTT,CSAYDRAYNSPLHF
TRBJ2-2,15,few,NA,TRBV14,TGTGCCAGCAGCCTGCCGGGCCTCTACACCGGGGAGCTGTTTTTT,CASSLPGLYTGELFF
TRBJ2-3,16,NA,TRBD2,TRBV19,TGTGCCAGTAGTATAGACGCGGGGGGAGGCACAGATACGCAGTATTTT,CASSIDAGGGTDTQYF
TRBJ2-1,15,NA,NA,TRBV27,TGTGCCAGCAGTTTAGGGAGGGGGGGCCATGTTGAGCAGTTCTTC,CASSLGRGGHVEQFF
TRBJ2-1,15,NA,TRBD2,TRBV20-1,TGCAGTGCTAGAGATCCCCAGCGGGGGGATGATGAGCAGTTCTTC,CSARDPQRGDDEQFF
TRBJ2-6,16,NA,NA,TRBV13,TGTGCCAGCAGCTTAACCGTTTCCTCTGGGGCCAACGTCCTGACTTTC,CASSLTVSSGANVLTF
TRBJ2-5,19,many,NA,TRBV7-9,TGTGCCAGCACCAACACCTGGGCAGGGGATAGGGACGCCCAAGAGACCCAGTACTTC,CASTNTWAGDRDAQETQYF
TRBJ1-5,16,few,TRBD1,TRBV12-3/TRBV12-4,TGTGCCAGCAGATTTTATCCGGGACAGGGGGATCAGCCCCAGCATTTT,CASRFYPGQGDQPQHF
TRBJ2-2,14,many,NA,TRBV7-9,TGTGCCAGCAGCTTAGAACCGAACACCGGGGAGCTGTTTTTT,CASSLEPNTGELFF
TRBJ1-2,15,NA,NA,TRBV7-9,TGTGCCAGCAGCTTGGGCAGCTATTACCACTATGGCTACACCTTC,CASSLGSYYHYGYTF
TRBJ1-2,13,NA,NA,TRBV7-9,TGTGCCAGCTCTGAGTCTCAGCGCTATGGCTACACCTTC,CASSESQRYGYTF
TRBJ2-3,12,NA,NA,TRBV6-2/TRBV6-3,TGTGCCAGCAGTCAGACGGTAGATACGCAGTATTTT,CASSQTVDTQYF
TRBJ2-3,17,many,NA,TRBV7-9,TGTGCCAGCAGCGGAGCTAAAGGACCCTACCAAGCAGATACGCAGTATTTT,CASSGAKGPYQADTQYF
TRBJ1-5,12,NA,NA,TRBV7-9,TGTGCCAGCAGCTTAAAAACCGAGCCCCAGCATTTT,CASSLKTEPQHF
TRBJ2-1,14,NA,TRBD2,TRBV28,TGTGCCAGCAGTTTGGGCAGGGAGGGCAATGAGCAGTTCTTC,CASSLGREGNEQFF
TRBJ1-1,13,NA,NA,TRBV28,TGTGCCAGCAGAAGGGAGGTGGGCACTGAAGCTTTCTTT,CASRREVGTEAFF
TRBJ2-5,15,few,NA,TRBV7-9,TGTGCCAGCAGCCCGACTCGGGCCGGCCAAGAGACCCAGTACTTC,CASSPTRAGQETQYF
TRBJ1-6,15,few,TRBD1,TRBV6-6,TGTGCCTCGCGAGAGGGGGCTTCCTATAATTCACCCCTCCACTTT,CASREGASYNSPLHF
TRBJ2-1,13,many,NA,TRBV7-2,TGTGCCAGCAGCCCCGTCTCCTACAATGAGCAGTTCTTC,CASSPVSYNEQFF
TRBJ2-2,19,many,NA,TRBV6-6,TGTGCCAGCAGTTACTTTACCGGGACGCCCAGACTAAGTACCGGGGAGCTGTTTTTT,CASSYFTGTPRLSTGELFF
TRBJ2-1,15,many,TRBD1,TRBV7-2,TGTGCCAGCAGCTCATCCCGGACAGGGGGCGATGAGCAGTTCTTC,CASSSSRTGGDEQFF
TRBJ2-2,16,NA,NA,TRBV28,TGTGCCAGCAGTCCCTATGTAGGGTTTCTGCCCGGGGAGCTGTTTTTT,CASSPYVGFLPGELFF
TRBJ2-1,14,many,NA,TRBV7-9,TGTGCCAGCAGCACACAGGAGGGGTACAATGAGCAGTTCTTC,CASSTQEGYNEQFF
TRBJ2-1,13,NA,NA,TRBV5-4,TGTGCCAGCAGCTTGGTAGCTAACGTAGAGCAGTTCTTC,CASSLVANVEQFF
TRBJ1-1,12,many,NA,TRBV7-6,TGTGCCAGTTCAGATAGAAACACTGAAGCTTTCTTT,CASSDRNTEAFF
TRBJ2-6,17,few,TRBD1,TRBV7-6,TGTGCCAGCAGCGGCCGGGACAGATACTCTGGGGCCAACGTCCTGACTTTC,CASSGRDRYSGANVLTF
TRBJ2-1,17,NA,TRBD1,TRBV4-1,TGCGCCAGCAGCCAAGTAGAGGGGGCCTCGATCTACAATGCGCAGTTCTTC,CASSQVEGASIYNAQFF